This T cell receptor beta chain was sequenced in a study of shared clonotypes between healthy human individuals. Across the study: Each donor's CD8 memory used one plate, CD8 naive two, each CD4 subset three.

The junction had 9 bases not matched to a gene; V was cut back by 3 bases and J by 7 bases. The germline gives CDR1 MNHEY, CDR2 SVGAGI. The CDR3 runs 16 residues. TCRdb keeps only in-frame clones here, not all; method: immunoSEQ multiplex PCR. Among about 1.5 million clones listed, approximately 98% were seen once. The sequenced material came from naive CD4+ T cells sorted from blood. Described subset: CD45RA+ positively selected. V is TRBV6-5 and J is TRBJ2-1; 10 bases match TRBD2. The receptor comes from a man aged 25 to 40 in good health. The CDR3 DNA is TGTGCCAGCAGTTATTTAGCTAGCGGGAGTCGGAATGAGCAGTTCTTC. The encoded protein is CASSYLASGSRNEQFF.